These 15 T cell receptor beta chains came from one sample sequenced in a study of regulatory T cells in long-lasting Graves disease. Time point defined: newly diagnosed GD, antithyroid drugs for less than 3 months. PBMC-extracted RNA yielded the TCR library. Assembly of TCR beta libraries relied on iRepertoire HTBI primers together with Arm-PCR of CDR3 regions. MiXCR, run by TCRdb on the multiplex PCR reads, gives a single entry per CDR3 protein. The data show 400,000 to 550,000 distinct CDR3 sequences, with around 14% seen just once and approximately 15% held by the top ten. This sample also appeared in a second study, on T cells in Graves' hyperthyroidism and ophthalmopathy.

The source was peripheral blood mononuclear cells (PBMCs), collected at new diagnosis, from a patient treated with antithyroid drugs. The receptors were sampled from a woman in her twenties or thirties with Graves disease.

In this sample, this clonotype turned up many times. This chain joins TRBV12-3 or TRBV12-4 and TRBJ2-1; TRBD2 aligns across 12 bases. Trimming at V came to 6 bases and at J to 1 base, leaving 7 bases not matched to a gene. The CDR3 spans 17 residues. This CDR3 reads CASRLGLAGGSYNEQFF. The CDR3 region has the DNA TGTGCCAGCAGATTGGGACTAGCGGGCGGGTCCTACAATGAGCAGTTCTTC.

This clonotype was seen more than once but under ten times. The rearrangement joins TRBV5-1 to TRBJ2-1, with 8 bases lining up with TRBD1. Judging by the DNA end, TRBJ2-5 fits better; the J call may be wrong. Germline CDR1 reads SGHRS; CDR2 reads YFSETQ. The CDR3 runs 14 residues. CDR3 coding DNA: TGCGCCAGCAGCCCAGACAGGGGACGAGAGACCCAGTACTTC. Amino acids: CASSPDRGRETQYF.

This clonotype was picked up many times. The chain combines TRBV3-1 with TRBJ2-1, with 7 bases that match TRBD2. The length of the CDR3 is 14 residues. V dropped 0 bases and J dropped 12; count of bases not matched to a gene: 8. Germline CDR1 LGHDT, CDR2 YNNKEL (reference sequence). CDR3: CASSQDPRRERQFF. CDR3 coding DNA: TGTGCCAGCAGCCAAGATCCCAGGCGGGAGAGGCAGTTCTTC.

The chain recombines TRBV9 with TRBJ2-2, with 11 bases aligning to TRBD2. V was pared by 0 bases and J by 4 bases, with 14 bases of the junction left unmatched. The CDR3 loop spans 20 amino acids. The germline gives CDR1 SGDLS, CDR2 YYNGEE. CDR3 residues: CASSVAKATSGTSPTGELFF. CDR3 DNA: TGTGCCAGCAGCGTAGCTAAGGCGACTAGCGGGACCTCGCCCACCGGGGAGCTGTTTTTT.

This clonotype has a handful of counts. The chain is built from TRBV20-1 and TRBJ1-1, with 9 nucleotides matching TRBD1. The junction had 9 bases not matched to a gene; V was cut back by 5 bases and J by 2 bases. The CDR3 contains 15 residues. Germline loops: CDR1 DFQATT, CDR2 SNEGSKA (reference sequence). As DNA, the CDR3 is TGCAGTGCTGGCGGCCCGGGACAGGGAAACACTGAAGCTTTCTTT. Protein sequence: CSAGGPGQGNTEAFF.

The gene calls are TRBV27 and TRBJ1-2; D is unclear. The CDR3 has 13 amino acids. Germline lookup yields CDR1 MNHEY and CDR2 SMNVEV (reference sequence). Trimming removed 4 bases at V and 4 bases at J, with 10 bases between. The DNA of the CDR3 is TGTGCCAGCAGTTCCCAGGAGTCCTATGGCTACACCTTC. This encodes CASSSQESYGYTF.

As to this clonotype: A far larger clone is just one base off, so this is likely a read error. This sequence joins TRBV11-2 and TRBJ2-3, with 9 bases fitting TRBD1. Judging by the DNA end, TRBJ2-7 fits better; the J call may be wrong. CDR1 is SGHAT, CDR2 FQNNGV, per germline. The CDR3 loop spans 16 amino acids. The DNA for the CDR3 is TGTGCCAGCAGTTTAGAGGCGGGACAGGGCCTCTACGAGCAGTACTTC. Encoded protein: CASSLEAGQGLYEQYF.

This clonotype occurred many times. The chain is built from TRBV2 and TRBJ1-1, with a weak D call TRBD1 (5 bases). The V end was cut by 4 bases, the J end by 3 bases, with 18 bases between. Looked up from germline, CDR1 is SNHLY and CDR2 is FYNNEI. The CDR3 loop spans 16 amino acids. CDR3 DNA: TGTGCCAGCAGTGGTGGGGCGCGGAGGTGGGACACTGAAGCTTTCTTT. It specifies CASSGGARRWDTEAFF.

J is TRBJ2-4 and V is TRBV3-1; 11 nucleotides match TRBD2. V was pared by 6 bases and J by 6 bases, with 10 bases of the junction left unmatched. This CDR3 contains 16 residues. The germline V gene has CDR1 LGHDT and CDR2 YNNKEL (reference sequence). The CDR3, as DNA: TGTGCCAGCAGTTCGACTAGCGGGATGGCCGGAAACATTCAGTACTTC. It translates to CASSSTSGMAGNIQYF. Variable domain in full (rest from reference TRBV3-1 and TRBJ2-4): DTAVSQTPKYLVTQMGNDKSIKCEQNLGHDTMYWYKQDSKKFLKIMFSYNNKELIINETVPNRFSPKSPDKAHLNLHINSLELGDSAVYFCASSSTSGMAGNIQYFGAGTRLSVL.

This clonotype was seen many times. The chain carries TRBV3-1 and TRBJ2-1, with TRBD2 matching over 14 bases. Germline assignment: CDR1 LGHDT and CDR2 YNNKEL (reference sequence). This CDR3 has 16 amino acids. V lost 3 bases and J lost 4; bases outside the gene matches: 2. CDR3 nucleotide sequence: TGTGCCAGCAGCCAGGGACTAGCGGGAGCATACAATGAGCAGTTCTTC. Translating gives CASSQGLAGAYNEQFF.

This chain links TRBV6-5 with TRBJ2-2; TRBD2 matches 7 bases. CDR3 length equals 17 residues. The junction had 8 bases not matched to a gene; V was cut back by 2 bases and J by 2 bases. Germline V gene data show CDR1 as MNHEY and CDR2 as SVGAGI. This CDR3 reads CASSYASGTKNTGELFF. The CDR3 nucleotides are TGTGCCAGCAGTTACGCTTCCGGGACTAAAAACACCGGGGAGCTGTTTTTT.

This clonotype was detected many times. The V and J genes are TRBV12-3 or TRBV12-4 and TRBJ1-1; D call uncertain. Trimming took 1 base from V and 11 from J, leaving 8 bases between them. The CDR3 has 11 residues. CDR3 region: CASSLGTMAFF. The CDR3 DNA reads TGTGCCAGCAGTTTAGGGACGATGGCTTTCTTT.

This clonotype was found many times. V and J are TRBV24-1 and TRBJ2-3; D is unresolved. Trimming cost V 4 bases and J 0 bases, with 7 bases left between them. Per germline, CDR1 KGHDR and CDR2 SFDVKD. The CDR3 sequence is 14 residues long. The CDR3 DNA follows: TGTGCCACCAGTGAGCGGTCTAGCACAGATACGCAGTATTTT. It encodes CATSERSSTDTQYF.

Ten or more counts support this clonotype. The CDR3 spells CASSFQQREVDNEQFF. Here the CDR3 DNA reads TGTGCCAGCAGTTTTCAGCAGCGGGAGGTGGACAATGAGCAGTTCTTC. The V gene is TRBV28, the J gene TRBJ2-1, with 9 positions matching TRBD2. V was pared by 3 bases and J by 5 bases, with 8 bases of the junction left unmatched. This CDR3 is 16 amino acids long. Germline V gene sequence: CDR1 MDHEN, CDR2 SYDVKM.

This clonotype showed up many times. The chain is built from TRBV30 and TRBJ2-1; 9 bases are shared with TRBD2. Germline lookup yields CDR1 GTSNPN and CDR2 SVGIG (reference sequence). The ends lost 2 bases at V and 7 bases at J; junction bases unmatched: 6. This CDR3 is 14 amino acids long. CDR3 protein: CAWSLAGRYNEQFF. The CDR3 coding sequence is TGTGCCTGGAGTCTAGCGGGGAGATATAATGAGCAGTTCTTC.